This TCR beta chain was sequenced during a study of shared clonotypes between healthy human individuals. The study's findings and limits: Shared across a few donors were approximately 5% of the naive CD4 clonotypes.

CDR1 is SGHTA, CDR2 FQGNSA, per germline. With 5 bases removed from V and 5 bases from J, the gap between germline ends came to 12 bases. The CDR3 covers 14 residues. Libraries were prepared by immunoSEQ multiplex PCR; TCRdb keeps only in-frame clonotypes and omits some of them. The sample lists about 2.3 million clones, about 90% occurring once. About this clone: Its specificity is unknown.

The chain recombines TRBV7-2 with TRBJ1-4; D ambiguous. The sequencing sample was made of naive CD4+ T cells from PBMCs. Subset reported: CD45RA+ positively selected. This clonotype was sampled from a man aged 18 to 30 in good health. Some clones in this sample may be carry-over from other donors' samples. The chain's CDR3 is CASSPGRRNEKLFF. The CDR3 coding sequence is TGTGCCAGCAGCCCCGGGAGACGGAATGAAAAACTGTTTTTT.